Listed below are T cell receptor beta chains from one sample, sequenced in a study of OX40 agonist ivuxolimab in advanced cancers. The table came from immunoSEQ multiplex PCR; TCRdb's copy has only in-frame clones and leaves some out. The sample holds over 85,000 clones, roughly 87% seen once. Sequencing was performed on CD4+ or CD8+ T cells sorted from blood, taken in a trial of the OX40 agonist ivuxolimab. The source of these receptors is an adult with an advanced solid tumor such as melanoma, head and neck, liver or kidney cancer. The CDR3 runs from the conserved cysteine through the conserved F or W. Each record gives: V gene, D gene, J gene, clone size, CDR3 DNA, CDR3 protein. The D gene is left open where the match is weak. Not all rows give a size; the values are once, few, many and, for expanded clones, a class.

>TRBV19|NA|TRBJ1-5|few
TGTGCCAGTAGTGAGGGACACAAAGATCAGCCCCAGCATTTT
CASSEGHKDQPQHF
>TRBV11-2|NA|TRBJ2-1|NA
TGTGCCAGCAGCTTAGATCTTGTGACAAGCTCCTACAATGAGCAGTTCTTC
CASSLDLVTSSYNEQFF
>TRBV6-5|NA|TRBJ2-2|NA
TGTGCCAGCAGTTACGATGGGAACACCGGGGAGCTGTTTTTT
CASSYDGNTGELFF
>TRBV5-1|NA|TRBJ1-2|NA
TGCGCCAGCAGCTTGGCTTGGGGGGGCTATGGCTACACCTTC
CASSLAWGGYGYTF
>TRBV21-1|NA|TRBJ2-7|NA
TGTGCCAGCAGCAAAGTGGCGGGCGACTACGAGCAGTACTTC
CASSKVAGDYEQYF
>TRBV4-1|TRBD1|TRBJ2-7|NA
TGCGCCAGCAGCCTCGGACAGGCCCGACGGTCCTACGAGCAGTACTTC
CASSLGQARRSYEQYF
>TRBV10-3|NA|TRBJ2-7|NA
TGTGCCATCAGTGAGTCTAGTGTCTGGACCTACGAGCAGTACTTC
CAISESSVWTYEQYF
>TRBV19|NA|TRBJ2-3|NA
TGTGCCAGTAGTAGATCAGGGAGCACAGATACGCAGTATTTT
CASSRSGSTDTQYF
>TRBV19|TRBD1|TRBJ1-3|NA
TGTGCCAGTAGTGCTGTGGGGGACAGGTCTGGAAACACCATATATTTT
CASSAVGDRSGNTIYF
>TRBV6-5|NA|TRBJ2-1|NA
TGTGCCAGCAGTTACTCGGTTAGCTCCTACAATGAGCAGTTCTTC
CASSYSVSSYNEQFF
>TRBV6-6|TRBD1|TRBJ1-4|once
TGTGCCAGCAGCCACGGCAGGGGGCTGACTAATGAAAAACTGTTTTTT
CASSHGRGLTNEKLFF
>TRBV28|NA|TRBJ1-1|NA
TGTGCCAGCAAGGCGAACACTGAAGCTTTCTTT
CASKANTEAFF
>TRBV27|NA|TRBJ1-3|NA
TGTGCCAGCAACGGAAGGAGACACTCTGGAAACACCATATATTTT
CASNGRRHSGNTIYF
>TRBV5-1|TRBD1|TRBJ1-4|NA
TGCGCCAGCAGCTTACCGGGACAGCGAAATGAAAAACTGTTTTTT
CASSLPGQRNEKLFF
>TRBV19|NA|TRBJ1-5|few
TGTGCCAGTACTCGGGCGGGAATGGGTCAGCCCCAGCATTTT
CASTRAGMGQPQHF
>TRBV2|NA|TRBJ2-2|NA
TGTGCCAGCAGCCTGAACACCGGGGAGCTGTTTTTT
CASSLNTGELFF
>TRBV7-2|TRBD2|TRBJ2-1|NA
TGTGCCAGCAGCTTAGTGGCGGGGGATGGCAATGAGCAGTTCTTC
CASSLVAGDGNEQFF
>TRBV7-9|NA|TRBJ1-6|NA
TGTGCCAGCAGCTCATTAGGAGGGAGTATTTCACCCCTCCACTTT
CASSSLGGSISPLHF
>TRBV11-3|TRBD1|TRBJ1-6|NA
TGTGCCAGCAGCCCCGCCGGTTGGGGACAGGGGGCTTCCTATAATTCACCCCTCCACTTT
CASSPAGWGQGASYNSPLHF
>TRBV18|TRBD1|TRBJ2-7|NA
TGTGCCAGCTCACCACCGACCGGGACAGGTACCTACGAGCAGTACTTC
CASSPPTGTGTYEQYF
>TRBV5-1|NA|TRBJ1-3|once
TGCGCCAGCAGCATTGGAGCAGCTGGAAACACCATATATTTT
CASSIGAAGNTIYF
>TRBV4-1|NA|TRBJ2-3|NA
TGCGCCAGCAGCCAAGGGGGCGGTTCCTACACAGATACGCAGTATTTT
CASSQGGGSYTDTQYF
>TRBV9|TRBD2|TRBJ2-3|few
TGTGCCAGCAGCGGACTAGCGGGGACATCGGGGGCAGATACGCAGTATTTT
CASSGLAGTSGADTQYF
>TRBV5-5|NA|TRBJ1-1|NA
TGTGCCAGCAGCTTGGCCGGTGGGGCCCCACCCCGGGCTTTCTTT
CASSLAGGAPPRAFF
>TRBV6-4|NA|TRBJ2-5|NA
TGTGCCAGCAGTGAAGCCGGGACAAAACAAGAGACCCAGTACTTC
CASSEAGTKQETQYF
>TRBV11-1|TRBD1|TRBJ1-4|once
TGTGCCAGCAGCTTGACAGGGAATGAAAAACTGTTTTTT
CASSLTGNEKLFF
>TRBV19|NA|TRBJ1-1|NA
TGTGCCGTTTGGAACAGGGTGAACACTGAAGCTTTCTTT
CAVWNRVNTEAFF
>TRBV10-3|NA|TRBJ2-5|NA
TGTGCCATCAGTGATGCCTCAGGGTCGGTGGAGACCCAGTACTTC
CAISDASGSVETQYF